The sequence of this TCR beta chain was determined in a study of T cell responses to AZD1222 COVID-19 vaccine. Whole-study findings and limits: Vaccine-associated CD4 TCRs ranged over spike, dominating at 160-218 and 743-854. Within unmutated variant regions lay the reported targets of nearly half of spike-specific TCRs.

CDR3 size: 12 residues. Germline lookup yields CDR1 SEHNR and CDR2 FQNEAQ (reference sequence). V lost 3 bases and J lost 10, with 7 bases in between. This clone was counted between two and nine times. What it binds is unknown. Data came from immunoSEQ multiplex PCR; TCRdb stores just in-frame clones and leaves some out. The sample yields almost 50,000 clones, approximately 79% seen once. This sample comprised peripheral blood, obtained on day 0 of MenACWY control vaccination. The receptor was derived from an adult in good health. The rearrangement links TRBV7-9 to TRBJ1-6; D unresolved. CDR3 amino acids: CASSLGESPLHF. The DNA of the CDR3 is TGTGCCAGCAGCTTGGGAGAATCACCCCTCCACTTT.